This T cell receptor (beta chain) comes out of a study of control samples from healthy donors and cancer patients. Clones were read by immunoSEQ multiplex PCR, and TCRdb kept only the in-frame ones, dropping some. In the table there are around 100,000 clones, about 90% of which are singletons. The count of this clone is one. The J segment lost 8 bases and the V segment lost 11 bases, leaving 9 bases of the junction unmatched. The CDR3 spans 12 residues. The germline gives CDR1 LGHNA, CDR2 YSLEER. This sequence originates from a woman aged 45-59 years in good health. The chain couples TRBV4-3 to TRBJ2-1, with 7 nucleotides matching TRBD1. What was sequenced was blood. CDR3 DNA: TGCGCCTCAAGACAGGGAAGAGATGAGCAGTTCTTC. Translating it yields CASRQGRDEQFF.